A selection of T cell receptor beta chains follows, all from one sample in a study of STAT5B mutations in CD4+ large granular lymphocyte leukemia. Repertoires were generated with immunoSEQ multiplex PCR, while TCRdb's copy carries only in-frame clones and drops some. This sample has over 25,000 clones, with 60% to 80% found just once. The sample consisted of CD4+ T cells from blood buffy coats. These receptors originate from a human donor in good health. Each CDR3 is given with its conserved first and last residue. A D gene is named only where the DNA matches it firmly. A row's size may be missing; if present it is once, few, many or a size class.

CDR3aa	CDR3nt	v_gene	len	d_gene	j_gene	abundance
CSVEGRTLQFF	TGCAGCGTTGAAGGAAGGACCTTGCAGTTCTTC	TRBV29-1	11	.	TRBJ2-1	few
CASSPRGDEQYF	TGTGCCAGCAGTCCCCGGGGGGACGAGCAGTACTTC	TRBV6-1	12	TRBD2	TRBJ2-7	.
CASSLDRGSTDTQYF	TGCGCCAGCAGCTTGGACAGGGGGAGCACAGATACGCAGTATTTT	TRBV5-1	15	TRBD1	TRBJ2-3	.
CATSAHRDRPYEQYF	TGTGCCACCAGCGCGCACCGGGACAGGCCCTACGAGCAGTACTTC	TRBV15	15	TRBD1	TRBJ2-7	.
CASSRRAAGGIQYF	TGCGCCAGCAGCAGACGGGCCGCCGGGGGCATTCAGTACTTC	TRBV5-1	14	.	TRBJ2-4	.
CASSRDTDTQYF	TGTGCCAGCAGCCGTGACACAGATACGCAGTATTTT	TRBV7-9	12	.	TRBJ2-3	.
CASSRGREGSAGELFF	TGTGCCAGCAGTCGCGGGAGGGAAGGTTCCGCCGGGGAGCTGTTTTTT	TRBV6-6	16	TRBD2	TRBJ2-2	.
CASSRGGSTDTQYF	TGTGCCAGCAGTCGAGGCGGCTCCACAGATACGCAGTATTTT	TRBV6-4	14	.	TRBJ2-3	.
CASSRQGTYEQYF	TGTGCCAGCAGTCGTCAGGGGACCTACGAGCAGTACTTC	TRBV6-5	13	.	TRBJ2-7	.
CASSLPPGLAGGTDTQYF	TGTGCCAGCAGCTTACCTCCGGGACTAGCGGGAGGCACAGATACGCAGTATTTT	TRBV5-6	18	TRBD2	TRBJ2-3	.
CASNSQGGENNEQFF	TGCGCCAGCAACTCCCAGGGAGGGGAAAACAATGAGCAGTTCTTC	TRBV5-1	15	TRBD2	TRBJ2-1	.
CASSIGVTSGSSYEQYF	TGTGCCAGTAGTATAGGCGTCACTAGCGGGAGTTCCTACGAGCAGTACTTC	TRBV19	17	TRBD2	TRBJ2-7	.
CASSLVGAHPEAFF	TGTGCCAGCAGCTTAGTTGGGGCGCACCCCGAAGCTTTCTTT	TRBV11-3	14	.	TRBJ1-1	.
CASIPTIGARFSYGYTF	TGTGCCAGCATCCCGACCATCGGGGCGAGATTTAGCTATGGCTACACCTTC	TRBV28	17	.	TRBJ1-2	.
CASSELGYEQYF	TGCGCCAGCAGTGAGCTCGGGTACGAGCAGTACTTC	TRBV10-2	12	.	TRBJ2-7	.
CASSPVYRTGSEAFF	TGTGCCAGCTCACCAGTGTACAGGACGGGCTCTGAAGCTTTCTTT	TRBV18	15	.	TRBJ1-1	few
CASSTGTGDEKLFF	TGTGCCAGTAGTACCGGGACCGGGGATGAAAAACTGTTTTTT	TRBV19	14	.	TRBJ1-4	.
CASRGRILMNTEAFF	TGTGCCAGCAGGGGACGGATCCTTATGAACACTGAAGCTTTCTTT	TRBV2	15	.	TRBJ1-1	.